These T cell receptor beta chains were read from a single sample in a study of cytomegalovirus exposure and HLA in healthy donors. Here immunoSEQ multiplex PCR was the method, and the copy in TCRdb shows in-frame clones only, minus some. This sample yields 80,000 to 95,000 clones, of which roughly two thirds are seen a single time; 6.3% belongs to the top ten. Sample: PBMCs. These receptors were taken from a woman aged 25 to 39 in good health and CMV-seronegative. Each CDR3 is given with its conserved first and last residue.

V gene | CDR3 protein
TRBV29-1 | CSVEGGTGGGYTF
TRBV7-3 | CASSRDRAGEQYF
TRBV4-3 | CASSQEFRGIQYF
TRBV10-1 | CASRGEGATQYF
TRBV19 | CASRTLHQPQHF
TRBV6-4 | CASSETGNYGYTF
TRBV5-1 | CASSTGQGYEKLFF
TRBV6-5 | CASSLKYDSYEQYF
TRBV10-3 | CAISEGGGSNQPQHF
TRBV27 | CASRGLTGELFF
TRBV7-9 | CASSLVSRSGPNEQFF
TRBV13 | CASRRTDTQYF
TRBV6-1 | CASETGGPYEQYF
TRBV5-4 | CASSTPPTGTEAFF
TRBV5-1 | CASSPEAGRETQYF
TRBV7-9 | CASSLIPAGGFYNEQFF
TRBV2 | CASSVGAGTREQYF
TRBV10-1 | CATLETQYF
TRBV5-1 | CASSPVGVTGELFF
TRBV6-5 | CASSYSGQGGYEQYF
TRBV27 | CASNAIAGGEQFF
TRBV7-6 | CASSQNRNTEAFF
TRBV4-1 | CASRLLPGQKLYF
TRBV5-4 | CASSSQRDEQFF
TRBV6-6 | CASSYSGGGYEQYF
TRBV28 | CASSLLTPGPNTIYF
TRBV6-5 | CASSYGTGVPNTEAFF
TRBV7-3 | CASSSQGGGTGELFF
TRBV4-1 | CASSLGAGGPSTDTQYF